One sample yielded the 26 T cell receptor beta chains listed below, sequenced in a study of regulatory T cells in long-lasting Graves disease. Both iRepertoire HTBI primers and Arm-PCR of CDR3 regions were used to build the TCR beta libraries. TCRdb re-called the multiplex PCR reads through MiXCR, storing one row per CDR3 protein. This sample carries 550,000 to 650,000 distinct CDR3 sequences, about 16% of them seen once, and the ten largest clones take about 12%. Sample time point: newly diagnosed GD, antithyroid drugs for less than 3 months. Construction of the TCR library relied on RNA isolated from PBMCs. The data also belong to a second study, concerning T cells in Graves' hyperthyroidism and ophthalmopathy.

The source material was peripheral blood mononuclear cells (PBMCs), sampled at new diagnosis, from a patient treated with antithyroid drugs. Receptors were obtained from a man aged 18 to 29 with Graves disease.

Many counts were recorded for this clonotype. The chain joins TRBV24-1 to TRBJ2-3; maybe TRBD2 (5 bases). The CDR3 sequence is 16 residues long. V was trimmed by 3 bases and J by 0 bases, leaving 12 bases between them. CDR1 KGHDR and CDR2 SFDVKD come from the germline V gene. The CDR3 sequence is CATSDRTAVSTDTQYF. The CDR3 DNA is TGTGCCACCAGTGATCGAACAGCGGTCAGCACAGATACGCAGTATTTT.

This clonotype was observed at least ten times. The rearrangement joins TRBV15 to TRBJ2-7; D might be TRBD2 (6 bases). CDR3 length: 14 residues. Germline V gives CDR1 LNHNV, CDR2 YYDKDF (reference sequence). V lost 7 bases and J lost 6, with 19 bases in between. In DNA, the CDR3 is TGTGCCACCACCCACGACCGGGAGTTCGGCGAGCAGTACTTC. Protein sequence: CATTHDREFGEQYF.

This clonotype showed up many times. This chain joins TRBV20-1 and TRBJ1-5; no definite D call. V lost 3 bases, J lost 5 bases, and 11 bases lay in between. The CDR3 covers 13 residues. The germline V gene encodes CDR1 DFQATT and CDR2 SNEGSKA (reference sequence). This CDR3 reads CSASVSADQPQHF. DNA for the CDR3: TGCAGTGCTAGCGTCTCCGCAGATCAGCCCCAGCATTTT.

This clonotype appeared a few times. In DNA, the CDR3 is TGTGCCAGCAGCTCCGGGATGGGGGGCAATCAGCCCCAGCATTTT. It is translated as CASSSGMGGNQPQHF. The chain links TRBV12-3 or TRBV12-4 to TRBJ1-5, with a possible D match to TRBD1 (5 bases). The V gene lost 6 bases and the J gene lost 2 bases, with 14 bases spanning the gap. The CDR3 totals 15 residues.

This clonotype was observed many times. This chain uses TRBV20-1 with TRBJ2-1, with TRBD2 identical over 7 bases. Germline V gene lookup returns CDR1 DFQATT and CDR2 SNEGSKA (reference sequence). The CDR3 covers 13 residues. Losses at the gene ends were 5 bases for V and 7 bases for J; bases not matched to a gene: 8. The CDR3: CSAGLGGLNEQFF. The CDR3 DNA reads TGCAGTGCTGGACTAGGAGGGTTAAATGAGCAGTTCTTC.

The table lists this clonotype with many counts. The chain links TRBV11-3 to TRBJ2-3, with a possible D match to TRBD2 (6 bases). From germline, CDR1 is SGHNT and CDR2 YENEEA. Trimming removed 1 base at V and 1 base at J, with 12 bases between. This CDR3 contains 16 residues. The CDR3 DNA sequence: TGTGCCAGCAGCTTAGGCGGGACGGGAGGCACAGATACGCAGTATTTT. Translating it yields CASSLGGTGGTDTQYF.

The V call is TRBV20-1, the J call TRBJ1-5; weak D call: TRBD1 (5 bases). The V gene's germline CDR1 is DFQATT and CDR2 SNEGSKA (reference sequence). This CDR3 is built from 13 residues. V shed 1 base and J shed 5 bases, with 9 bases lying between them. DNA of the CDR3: TGCAGTGCTAGAGTGACGGGGGATCAGCCCCAGCATTTT. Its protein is CSARVTGDQPQHF.

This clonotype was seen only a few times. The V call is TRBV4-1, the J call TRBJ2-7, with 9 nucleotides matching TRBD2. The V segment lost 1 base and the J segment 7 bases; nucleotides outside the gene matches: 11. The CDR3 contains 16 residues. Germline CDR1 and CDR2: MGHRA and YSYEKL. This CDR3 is CASSQVGAGGPREQYF. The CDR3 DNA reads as TGCGCCAGCAGCCAAGTAGGAGCGGGAGGCCCCAGGGAGCAGTACTTC.

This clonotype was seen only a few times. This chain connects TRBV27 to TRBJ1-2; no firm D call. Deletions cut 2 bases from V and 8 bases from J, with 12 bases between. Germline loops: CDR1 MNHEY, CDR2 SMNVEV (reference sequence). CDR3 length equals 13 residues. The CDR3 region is CASSLSGKWGYTF. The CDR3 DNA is TGTGCCAGCAGTTTAAGTGGGAAATGGGGCTACACCTTC.

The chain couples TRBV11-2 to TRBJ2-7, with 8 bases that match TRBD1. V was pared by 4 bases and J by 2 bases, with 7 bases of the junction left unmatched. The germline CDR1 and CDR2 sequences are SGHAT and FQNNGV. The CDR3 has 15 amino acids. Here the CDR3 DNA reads TGTGCCAGCAGCTCGAGAGACAGGGGTGCCTACGAGCAGTACTTC. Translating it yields CASSSRDRGAYEQYF.

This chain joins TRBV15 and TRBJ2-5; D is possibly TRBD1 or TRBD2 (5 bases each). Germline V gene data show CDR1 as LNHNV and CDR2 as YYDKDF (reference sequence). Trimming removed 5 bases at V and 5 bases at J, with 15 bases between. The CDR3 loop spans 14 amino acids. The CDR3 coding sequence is TGTGCCACCAGCCGCCGGGACGTGGTTGAGACCCAGTACTTC. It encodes CATSRRDVVETQYF. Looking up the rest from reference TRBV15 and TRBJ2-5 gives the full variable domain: DAMVIQNPRYQVTQFGKPVTLSCSQTLNHNVMYWYQQKSSQAPKLLFHYYDKDFNNEADTPDNFQSRRPNTSFCFLDIRSPGLGDTAMYLCATSRRDVVETQYFGPGTRLLVL.

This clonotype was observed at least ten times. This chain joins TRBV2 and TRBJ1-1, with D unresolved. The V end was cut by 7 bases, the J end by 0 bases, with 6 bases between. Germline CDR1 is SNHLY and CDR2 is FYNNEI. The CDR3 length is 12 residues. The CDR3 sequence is CASTPMNTEAFF. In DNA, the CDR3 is TGTGCCAGCACTCCAATGAACACTGAAGCTTTCTTT.

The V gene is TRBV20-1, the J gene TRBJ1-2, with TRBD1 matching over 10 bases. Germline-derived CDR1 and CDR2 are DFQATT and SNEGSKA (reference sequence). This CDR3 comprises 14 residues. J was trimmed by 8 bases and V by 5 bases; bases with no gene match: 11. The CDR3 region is CSAQTGGQGGGYTF. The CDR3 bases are TGCAGTGCTCAAACCGGAGGACAGGGGGGCGGCTACACCTTC.

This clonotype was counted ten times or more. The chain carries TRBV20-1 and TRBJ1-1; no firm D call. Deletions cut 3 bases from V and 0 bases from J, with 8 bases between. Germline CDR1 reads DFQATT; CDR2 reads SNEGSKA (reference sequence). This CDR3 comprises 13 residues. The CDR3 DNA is TGCAGTGCTAGCGGCATGATGAACACTGAAGCTTTCTTT. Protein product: CSASGMMNTEAFF.

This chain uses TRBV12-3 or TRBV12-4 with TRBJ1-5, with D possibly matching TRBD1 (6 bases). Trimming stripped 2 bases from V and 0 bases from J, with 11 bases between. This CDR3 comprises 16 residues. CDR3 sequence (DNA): TGTGCCAGCAGTTTATGGGGGGCGGATAGCAATCAGCCCCAGCATTTT. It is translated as CASSLWGADSNQPQHF.

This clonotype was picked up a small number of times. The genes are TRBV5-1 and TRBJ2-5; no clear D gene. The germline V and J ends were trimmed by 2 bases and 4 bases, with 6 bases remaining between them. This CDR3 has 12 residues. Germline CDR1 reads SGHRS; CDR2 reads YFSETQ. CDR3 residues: CASSFNAETQYF. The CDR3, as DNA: TGCGCCAGCAGCTTTAACGCAGAGACCCAGTACTTC. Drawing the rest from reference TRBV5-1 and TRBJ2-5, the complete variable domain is KAGVTQTPRYLIKTRGQQVTLSCSPISGHRSVSWYQQTPGQGLQFLFEYFSETQRNKGNFPGRFSGRQFSNSRSEMNVSTLELGDSALYLCASSFNAETQYFGPGTRLLVL.

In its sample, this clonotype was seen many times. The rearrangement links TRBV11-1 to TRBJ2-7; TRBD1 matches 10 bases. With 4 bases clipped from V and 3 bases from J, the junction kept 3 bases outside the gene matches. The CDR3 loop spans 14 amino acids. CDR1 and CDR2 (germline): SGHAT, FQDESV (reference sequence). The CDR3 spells CASSWGQGIYEQYF. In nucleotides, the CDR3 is TGTGCCAGCAGCTGGGGACAGGGGATCTACGAGCAGTACTTC.

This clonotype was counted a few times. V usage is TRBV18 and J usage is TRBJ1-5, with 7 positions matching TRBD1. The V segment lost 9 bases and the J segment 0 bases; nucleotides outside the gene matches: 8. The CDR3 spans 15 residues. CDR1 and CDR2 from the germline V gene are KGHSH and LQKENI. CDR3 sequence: CASQTGSGSNQPQHF. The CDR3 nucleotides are TGTGCCAGTCAGACAGGGAGCGGTAGCAATCAGCCCCAGCATTTT.

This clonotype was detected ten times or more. The CDR3 sequence is CASSLSNGQETQYF. In DNA form, the CDR3 reads TGTGCCAGCAGCTTAAGTAACGGCCAAGAGACCCAGTACTTC. The genes are TRBV7-9 and TRBJ2-5; D gene ambiguous. Germline assignment: CDR1 SEHNR and CDR2 FQNEAQ (reference sequence). V lost 2 bases, J lost 1 base, and 8 bases lay in between. This CDR3 spans 14 amino acids.

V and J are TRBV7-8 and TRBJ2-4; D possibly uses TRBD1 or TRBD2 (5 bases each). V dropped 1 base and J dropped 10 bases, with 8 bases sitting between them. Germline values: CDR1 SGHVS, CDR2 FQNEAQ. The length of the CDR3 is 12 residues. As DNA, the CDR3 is TGTGCCAGCAGCTTAGATGGGGGAATTCAGTACTTC. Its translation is CASSLDGGIQYF.

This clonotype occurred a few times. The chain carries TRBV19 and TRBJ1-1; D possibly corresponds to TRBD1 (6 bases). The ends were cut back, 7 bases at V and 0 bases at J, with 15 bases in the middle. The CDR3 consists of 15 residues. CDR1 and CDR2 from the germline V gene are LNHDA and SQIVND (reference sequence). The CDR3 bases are TGTGCCAGTACTACAGACAGGAAATTGAACACTGAAGCTTTCTTT. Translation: CASTTDRKLNTEAFF.

CDR3 sequence reads: CASRPTSGNNEQFF. CDR3 nucleotides: TGTGCCAGCAGGCCGACTAGCGGGAACAATGAGCAGTTCTTC. The J gene is TRBJ2-1, the V gene TRBV12-3 or TRBV12-4, with 11 bases identical to TRBD2. The CDR3 totals 14 residues. Trimming at V came to 6 bases and at J to 5 bases, leaving 3 bases not matched to a gene.

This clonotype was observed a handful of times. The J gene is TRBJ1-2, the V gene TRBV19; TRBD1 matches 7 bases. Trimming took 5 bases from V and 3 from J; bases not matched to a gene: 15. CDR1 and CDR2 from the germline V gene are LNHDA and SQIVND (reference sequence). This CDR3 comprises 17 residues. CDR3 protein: CASSLTGTDPDYYGYTF. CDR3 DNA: TGTGCCAGTAGTCTCACCGGGACAGACCCAGATTACTATGGCTACACCTTC.

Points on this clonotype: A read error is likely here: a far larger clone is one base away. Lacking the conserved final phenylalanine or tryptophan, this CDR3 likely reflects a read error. CDR3 amino acids: CASSTSRQGQETQYS. The CDR3, as DNA: TGTGCCAGCAGCACCTCACGACAAGGGCAAGAGACCCAGTACTCC. The V call is TRBV7-9, the J call TRBJ2-1; D is uncertain. TRBJ2-5 explains the end of the DNA better; the J call may be wrong. CDR3 length equals 15 residues. Looked up from germline, CDR1 is SEHNR and CDR2 is FQNEAQ (reference sequence).

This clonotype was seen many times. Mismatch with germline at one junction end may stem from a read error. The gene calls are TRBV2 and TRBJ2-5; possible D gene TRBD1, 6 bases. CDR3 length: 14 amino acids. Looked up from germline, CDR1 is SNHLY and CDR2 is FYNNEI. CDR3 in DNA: TGTGCCAACAGTCGGCGGACAGCGCAAGAGACCCAGTACTTC. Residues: CANSRRTAQETQYF.

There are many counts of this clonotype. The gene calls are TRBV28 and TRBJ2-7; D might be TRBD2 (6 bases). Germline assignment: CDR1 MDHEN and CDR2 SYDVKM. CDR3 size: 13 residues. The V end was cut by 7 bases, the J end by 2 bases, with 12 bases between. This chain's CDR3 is CASKGGPTYEQYF. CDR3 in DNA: TGTGCCAGCAAAGGAGGGCCAACCTACGAGCAGTACTTC.